This T cell receptor (beta chain) was profiled in a study of Graves' ophthalmopathy and Graves' hyperthyroidism. Findings and limits, study-wide: The authors also found most expanded thyroid clonotypes above 0.001 frequency in blood. Forecasting of ophthalmopathy progression by the model achieved about 71% sensitivity and 72% to 75% specificity. Sensitivity of 87.88% and specificity of 65% to 83% were achieved when a 13-signature model separated ophthalmopathy from stable hyperthyroidism.

A duration under 3 months, NOSPECS ≥4, CAS ≥3 and moderate-to-severe activity characterized the donors with ophthalmopathy. This clonotype was counted at least ten times. Its target is unknown. Germline values: CDR1 MNHNS, CDR2 SASEGT. The CDR3 has 15 amino acids. The V end lost 2 bases, the J end lost 4 bases, and 14 bases lay between the germline ends. Beta-chain TCR CDR3 regions were amplified from RNA transcripts. An initial RT-PCR round employing HTBI primers preceded a second-round multiplex PCR. TCRdb reprocessed the multiplex PCR reads via MiXCR and lists one record per CDR3 protein. The table lists approximately 480,000 distinct CDR3 sequences, approximately 15% of them singletons, with approximately 9.8% in the top ten.

The sequencing input was blood. The receptor's source is a woman in her twenties or thirties with Graves' ophthalmopathy. The rearrangement links TRBV6-1 to TRBJ1-2, with D maybe TRBD1 (6 bases). CDR3 amino acids: CASSELTGRSYGYTF. The CDR3 DNA reads as TGTGCCAGCAGTGAACTAACAGGGAGAAGCTATGGCTACACCTTC.